This paragraph reports one TCR beta chain. As yet, its antigen is unknown. At one end, the junction sequence differs from germline, possibly due to a read error. The record originates from a study of blood T cells in healthy people across ages. CDR3 length: 12 amino acids. Germline CDR1 reads SQVTM; CDR2 reads ANQGSEA. Study observations and caveats: Older age went with lower TCR beta diversity per million T cells, in a roughly linear way. Estimates of total diversity, which came from one million sequenced T cells, were considered to be underestimates.

Together with a sample-barcoded 5' primer, a J-beta primer mix was included in a second PCR lasting roughly 6 to 12 cycles. TCRdb reprocessed the 5' RACE reads with MiXCR, giving one entry per CDR3 protein. In the table there are about 1.1 million distinct CDR3 sequences, 35% to 40% of which are singletons. The origin of this receptor is a man between 18 and 35 years old in good health. This chain connects TRBV29-1 to TRBJ2-2; either TRBD1 or TRBD2 may fit D (5 bases each). The sample consisted of blood. The CDR3 is CSVGALTRELFF. The CDR3 region has the DNA TGCAGCGTCGGGGCGCTCACCAGGGAGCTGTTTTTT.